This passage covers 17 T cell receptor beta chains from one sample sequenced in a study of T cell responses to AZD1222 COVID-19 vaccine. Sequenced by immunoSEQ multiplex PCR; TCRdb stores in-frame clones only, minus some. The top ten clones hold about 3% of a sample with around 78,000 clones, about nine tenths of them seen once. The sequenced sample was peripheral blood, obtained 28 days after the second AZD1222 dose. The receptor set was obtained from an adult who received the AZD1222 COVID-19 vaccine.

This chain connects TRBV5-1 to TRBJ1-3; no clear D. Trimming removed 0 bases at V and 0 bases at J, with 10 bases between. The CDR3 runs to 16 residues. The V gene's germline CDR1 is SGHRS and CDR2 YFSETQ. CDR3 sequence (DNA): TGCGCCAGCAGCTTGGAGCCGGCCCTCTCTGGAAACACCATATATTTT. This encodes CASSLEPALSGNTIYF.

The rearrangement joins TRBV5-4 to TRBJ2-3; 8 bases are shared with TRBD2. The CDR3 has 15 amino acids. V lost 4 bases to trimming and J lost 4 bases; unmatched junction nucleotides: 8. CDR1 is SGHNT and CDR2 is YYREEE in the germline V gene (reference sequence). CDR3: CASSPSGGVPDTQYF. The CDR3 nucleotides read TGTGCCAGCAGCCCCAGCGGGGGAGTACCAGATACGCAGTATTTT.

The chain links TRBV12-3 or TRBV12-4 to TRBJ2-1, with 7 bases identical to TRBD1. This CDR3 is 13 amino acids long. The V gene end was trimmed by 6 bases and the J gene end by 10 bases; junction bases not matched to a gene: 9. CDR3 bases: TGTGCCAGCAGGATTCCGAAGGGGGCAGAGCAGTTCTTC. Translation gives CASRIPKGAEQFF.

The genes are TRBV11-3 and TRBJ1-6; 7 bases map to TRBD1. V trimming: 5 bases; J trimming: 13 bases; junction bases outside the gene matches: 8. This CDR3 has 13 amino acids. Germline V CDR1 and CDR2: SGHNT, YENEEA. The CDR3 is CASSPRQGSPLHF. The CDR3 DNA follows: TGTGCCAGCAGCCCCCGACAGGGTAGCCCCCTCCACTTT.

This clone was picked up a small number of times. V gene TRBV19 combines with J gene TRBJ1-3; D not resolved. Germline CDR1 is LNHDA and CDR2 is SQIVND (reference sequence). V was clipped by 3 bases and J by 1 base, with 7 bases between them. The CDR3 sequence is 14 residues long. CDR3 protein: CASSMAGSGNTIYF. The CDR3 DNA reads as TGTGCCAGTAGTATGGCGGGGTCTGGAAACACCATATATTTT. The whole variable domain, remainder taken from reference TRBV19 and TRBJ1-3, is DGGITQSPKYLFRKEGQNVTLSCEQNLNHDAMYWYRQDPGQGLRLIYYSQIVNDFQKGDIAEGYSVSREKKESFPLTVTSAQKNPTAFYLCASSMAGSGNTIYFGEGSWLTVV.

The chain links TRBV7-8 to TRBJ2-2; weak D call: TRBD2 (6 bases). Germline V gene sequence: CDR1 SGHVS, CDR2 FQNEAQ. CDR3 size: 16 residues. V lost 1 base and J 0 bases, leaving 9 bases between the germline ends. The CDR3, as DNA: TGTGCCAGCAGCTTAGTGAGGGAGGCGAACACCGGGGAGCTGTTTTTT. It yields the protein CASSLVREANTGELFF.

The chain couples TRBV30 to TRBJ1-6; 9 bases are a match to TRBD1. V trimming: 3 bases; J trimming: 7 bases; junction bases outside the gene matches: 10. The CDR3 covers 16 residues. Germline CDR1 GTSNPN, CDR2 SVGIG (reference sequence). The CDR3 loop is CAWRGDRVARNSPLHF. CDR3 coding DNA: TGTGCCTGGAGGGGGGACAGGGTGGCGAGAAATTCACCCCTCCACTTT.

The chain couples TRBV11-1 to TRBJ1-6; D perhaps matches TRBD1 (5 bases). The V gene's germline CDR1 is SGHAT and CDR2 FQDESV (reference sequence). This CDR3 region has 15 residues. With 6 bases removed from V and 8 bases from J, the gap between germline ends came to 17 bases. CDR3 protein: CASSPQGETDSPLHF. CDR3 sequence (DNA): TGTGCCAGCAGTCCTCAAGGGGAAACCGATTCACCCCTCCACTTT.

The CDR3 coding sequence is TGCAGCGTTGAGGGGGGTCGATCCTACAATGAGCAGTTCTTC. Translated: CSVEGGRSYNEQFF. V and J are TRBV29-1 and TRBJ2-1, with a weak D call TRBD2 (6 bases). Trimming removed 3 bases from V and 1 base from J, with 10 bases in between. Germline CDR1 is SQVTM and CDR2 is ANQGSEA. The CDR3 is made up of 14 amino acids.

The chain uses TRBV10-3 and TRBJ1-1; D gene uncertain. Trimming took off 3 bases at V and 2 bases at J, with 19 bases between the two ends. The germline V gene encodes CDR1 ENHRY and CDR2 SYGVKD. This CDR3 is 17 amino acids long. The DNA for the CDR3 is TGTGCCATCAGTGAAATGGTAAATTTGGGCTTTAACACTGAAGCTTTCTTT. Translated, it gives CAISEMVNLGFNTEAFF.

CDR3 DNA: TGTGCCAGCAGTGTGGGGGAGAACACTGAAGCTTTCTTT. Translating it yields CASSVGENTEAFF. This chain links TRBV6-4 with TRBJ1-1, with D maybe TRBD1 (5 bases). Trimming pared 4 bases from V and 1 base from J, leaving 7 bases between. CDR3 length: 13 amino acids. Germline CDR1 is MRHNA and CDR2 is SNTAGT.

The rearrangement joins TRBV2 to TRBJ1-2; 10 bases line up with TRBD1. Germline V gene lookup returns CDR1 SNHLY and CDR2 FYNNEI. This CDR3 has 14 amino acids. With 6 bases clipped from V and 5 bases from J, the junction kept 6 bases outside the gene matches. CDR3 protein: CASRYLGQGYGYTF. Written as DNA, the CDR3 is TGTGCCAGCAGATACCTGGGACAGGGGTATGGCTACACCTTC. Full variable domain (missing parts from reference TRBV2 and TRBJ1-2): EPEVTQTPSHQVTQMGQEVILRCVPISNHLYFYWYRQILGQKVEFLVSFYNNEISEKSEIFDDQFSVERPDGSNFTLKIRSTKLEDSAMYFCASRYLGQGYGYTFGSGTRLTVV.

The chain employs TRBV29-1 and TRBJ2-1, with 13 bases matching TRBD2. There are 14 residues in the CDR3. V gave up 5 bases and J gave up 7 bases; unmatched junction bases: 5. In germline, CDR1 is SQVTM, CDR2 ANQGSEA. The CDR3 is CSVQGLAGANEQFF. As DNA, the CDR3 is TGCAGCGTTCAAGGACTAGCGGGGGCGAATGAGCAGTTCTTC.

The gene calls are TRBV5-1 and TRBJ2-5, with TRBD2 identical over 7 bases. The trim removed 4 bases at V and 1 base at J, leaving 4 bases unmatched. The CDR3 sequence is 14 residues long. Germline V gives CDR1 SGHRS, CDR2 YFSETQ. CDR3 sequence reads: CASSPSGGQETQYF. The CDR3 region has the DNA TGCGCCAGCAGCCCCTCGGGGGGCCAAGAGACCCAGTACTTC.

The V call is TRBV5-1, the J call TRBJ2-5, with D perhaps being TRBD1 or TRBD2 (5 bases each). CDR3 length: 14 amino acids. Trimming stripped 4 bases from V and 7 bases from J, with 17 bases between. Germline V gene lookup returns CDR1 SGHRS and CDR2 YFSETQ. The CDR3 DNA is TGCGCCAGCAGCCCATGGGACCTAGAGGGGACCCAGTACTTC. It yields the protein CASSPWDLEGTQYF.

The chain carries TRBV7-3 and TRBJ2-5, with D unclear. CDR3 length equals 13 residues. Germline V gene data show CDR1 as SGHTA and CDR2 as FQGTGA. Trimming shortened V by 5 bases and J by 5 bases, and 12 bases separated the two germline ends. In DNA form, the CDR3 reads TGTGCCAGCAGCCCAGTCGCCGCGGAGACCCAGTACTTC. It codes for CASSPVAAETQYF.

By frequency in the sample, this clone is medium-sized. The J gene is TRBJ2-3, the V gene TRBV12-3 or TRBV12-4; unclear D gene. Trimming took 7 bases from V and 2 from J, leaving 4 bases between them. The CDR3 runs to 11 residues. CDR3 in DNA: TGTGCCAGCACCAACACAGATACGCAGTATTTT. Translating gives CASTNTDTQYF.